This T cell receptor beta chain emerged from a study of cytomegalovirus exposure and HLA in healthy donors. General study points: Approximately 160 TCR beta chains were listed as cytomegalovirus-associated. The only immune exposure information that was available was CMV serostatus.

As for this clone: The antigen is undetermined.

PCR involved 60 Vbeta and 13 Jbeta primers. The assay was immunoSEQ multiplex PCR, and TCRdb's table has in-frame clones only and misses some. Altogether some 200,000 clones are present, over 65% being singletons, with the ten largest covering about 2.4%. Per germline, CDR1 LNHDA and CDR2 SQIVND (reference sequence). The CDR3 length is 12 residues. The V and J ends lost 8 bases and 3 bases respectively, with 8 bases between them. The chain links TRBV19 to TRBJ1-5; D perhaps matches TRBD1 (6 bases). This TCR was recovered from a woman aged 45-59 years in good health and CMV-seropositive. Sample: PBMCs. The CDR3 loop is CASGQFNQPQHF. Written as DNA, the CDR3 is TGTGCCAGTGGACAGTTCAATCAGCCCCAGCATTTT.